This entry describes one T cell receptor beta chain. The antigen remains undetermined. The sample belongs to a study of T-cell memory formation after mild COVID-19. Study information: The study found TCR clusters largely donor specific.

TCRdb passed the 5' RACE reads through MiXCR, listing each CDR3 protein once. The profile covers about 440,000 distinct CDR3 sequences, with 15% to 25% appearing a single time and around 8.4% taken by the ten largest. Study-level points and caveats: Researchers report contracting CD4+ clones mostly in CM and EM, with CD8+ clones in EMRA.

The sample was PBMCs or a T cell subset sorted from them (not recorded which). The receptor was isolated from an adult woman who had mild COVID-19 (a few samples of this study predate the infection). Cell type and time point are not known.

CDR3 sequence: CASSPEVYGYTF. In nucleotides, the CDR3 is TGTGCCAGCAGTCCAGAGGTCTATGGCTACACCTTC. The J gene is TRBJ1-2, the V gene TRBV7-9; D is uncertain. The CDR3 is 12 residues long. Trimming removed 6 bases at V and 4 bases at J, with 9 bases between. The V gene's germline CDR1 is SEHNR and CDR2 FQNEAQ (reference sequence).